These 32 T cell receptor beta chains came from one sample sequenced in a study of beta chain features in type 1 diabetes. The sequenced template was cDNA made from the entire isolated RNA. Data came from immunoSEQ multiplex PCR; TCRdb stores just in-frame clones and leaves some out. This table has about 150,000 clones, 10% appearing once. Whole-study results and caveats: A moderate, significant TCRB CDR3 shortening appeared in type 1 diabetes across four CD4+ subsets.

These receptors have no known antigen. The sequenced sample was central memory CD4+ T cells from blood. These receptor sequences come from a man younger than 40 with type 1 diabetes.

This clone has just a few counts. The chain is built from TRBV11-2 and TRBJ2-1; 8 bases are shared with TRBD1. The junction had 8 bases not matched to a gene; V was cut back by 4 bases and J by 6 bases. Germline V gives CDR1 SGHAT, CDR2 FQNNGV. There are 15 residues in the CDR3. This CDR3 reads CASSSVRGPLNEQFF. The CDR3 DNA follows: TGTGCCAGCAGCTCAGTCAGGGGGCCTCTCAATGAGCAGTTCTTC.

V is TRBV19 and J is TRBJ2-1, with 14 bases fitting TRBD2. The germline gives CDR1 LNHDA, CDR2 SQIVND (reference sequence). Germline trimming cut 6 bases from V and 0 bases from J; bases unmatched to any gene: 4. The CDR3 has 17 residues. CDR3 DNA sequence: TGTGCCAGTAGGACTAGCGGGAGGGGAAGCTCCTACAATGAGCAGTTCTTC. Encoded protein: CASRTSGRGSSYNEQFF.

The sample holds a few counts of this clone. The rearrangement joins TRBV2 to TRBJ2-5; 8 bases map to TRBD1. Per germline, CDR1 SNHLY and CDR2 FYNNEI. The CDR3 covers 15 residues. Losses at the gene ends were 8 bases for V and 4 bases for J; bases not matched to a gene: 12. The CDR3 coding sequence is TGTGCCAGCGCCCCCCGGACAGGGAGTGGAGAGACCCAGTACTTC. Residues: CASAPRTGSGETQYF.

This clone was counted between two and nine times. V gene TRBV18 combines with J gene TRBJ2-3; 8 bases agree with TRBD1. V lost 6 bases to trimming and J lost 1 base; unmatched junction nucleotides: 9. Germline loops: CDR1 KGHSH, CDR2 LQKENI. The CDR3 length is 16 residues. The CDR3 spells CASSPGSGQGTDTQYF. The DNA of the CDR3 is TGTGCCAGCTCCCCCGGATCGGGACAGGGCACAGATACGCAGTATTTT.

This clone was counted only a few times. V gene TRBV7-3 combines with J gene TRBJ2-1, with TRBD1 as a possible D gene (7 bases). The V gene's germline CDR1 is SGHTA and CDR2 FQGTGA. The CDR3 has 15 amino acids. Trimming took off 5 bases at V and 8 bases at J, with 19 bases between the two ends. The CDR3: CASSPRGERGDEQFF. DNA for the CDR3: TGTGCCAGCAGCCCCAGGGGGGAGAGGGGCGATGAGCAGTTCTTC.

The table lists this clone with a few counts. V usage is TRBV18 and J usage is TRBJ2-3; 12 nucleotides line up with TRBD2. The germline V gene encodes CDR1 KGHSH and CDR2 LQKENI. The V gene end was trimmed by 1 base and the J gene end by 3 bases; junction bases not matched to a gene: 2. CDR3 length equals 16 residues. In nucleotides, the CDR3 is TGTGCCAGCTCACCACGACTAGCGGGAGTAACAGATACGCAGTATTTT. Its protein is CASSPRLAGVTDTQYF.

In its sample, this clone was seen a few times. The chain combines TRBV6-1 with TRBJ2-1, with 15 bases that match TRBD2. The CDR3 covers 18 residues. CDR1 and CDR2 (germline): MNHNS, SASEGT. Trimming cost V 3 bases and J 3 bases; bases outside gene matches: 6. The CDR3 sequence: CASSERTSGGGYYNEQFF. The CDR3 coding sequence is TGTGCCAGCAGTGAGCGGACTAGCGGGGGGGGTTACTACAATGAGCAGTTCTTC.

This clone was observed many times. The chain recombines TRBV4-3 with TRBJ2-4; 8 bases agree with TRBD2. From germline, CDR1 is LGHNA and CDR2 YSLEER. The CDR3 consists of 16 residues. Trimming cost V 0 bases and J 6 bases; bases outside gene matches: 7. The CDR3 DNA reads TGCGCCAGCAGCCAAGATCCTAGCGGGCCTTTAAACATTCAGTACTTC. It specifies CASSQDPSGPLNIQYF.

This clone was seen a handful of times. This rearrangement joins TRBV20-1 to TRBJ2-3; D remains ambiguous. Germline CDR1 reads DFQATT; CDR2 reads SNEGSKA (reference sequence). V was pared by 7 bases and J by 5 bases, with 10 bases between. The CDR3 sequence is 11 residues long. DNA for the CDR3: TGCAGTGTTCGCTATGGAGATACGCAGTATTTT. Protein: CSVRYGDTQYF.

CDR3 residues: CATSRDQGMVNTIYF. In DNA, the CDR3 is TGTGCCACCAGCAGAGATCAGGGAATGGTGAACACCATATATTTT. This chain connects TRBV15 to TRBJ1-3; tentative D call: TRBD1 (5 bases). The CDR3 is 15 residues long. Trimming removed 0 bases from V and 7 bases from J, with 13 bases in between. CDR1 and CDR2 (germline): LNHNV, YYDKDF (reference sequence).

The V gene is TRBV28, the J gene TRBJ1-5; perhaps TRBD1 as D (5 bases). The CDR3 covers 16 residues. The germline V gene has CDR1 MDHEN and CDR2 SYDVKM. V dropped 8 bases and J dropped 7 bases, with 24 bases sitting between them. CDR3 in DNA: TGTGCCAGCTTCGCCAGGGCACTCCGGGGGGGGCAGCCCCAGCATTTT. It specifies CASFARALRGGQPQHF.

This chain connects TRBV25-1 to TRBJ2-2; possible D gene TRBD1, 5 bases. The V end was cut by 5 bases, the J end by 3 bases, with 10 bases between. There are 14 residues in the CDR3. The V gene's germline CDR1 is MGHDK and CDR2 SYGVNS. The CDR3 sequence: CASSNRQYTGELFF. The CDR3 nucleotides are TGTGCCAGCAGTAACCGACAGTACACCGGGGAGCTGTTTTTT. The entire variable domain, with the rest obtained from reference TRBV25-1 and TRBJ2-2, is as follows: EADIYQTPRYLVIGTGKKITLECSQTMGHDKMYWYQQDPGMELHLIHYSYGVNSTEKGDLSSESTVSRIRTEHFPLTLESARPSHTSQYLCASSNRQYTGELFFGEGSRLTVL.

The chain has TRBV6-5 and TRBJ1-4; a possible D gene is TRBD1 (6 bases). The CDR3 contains 15 residues. CDR1 and CDR2 from the germline V gene are MNHEY and SVGAGI. Between the trimmed V and J ends, which lost 0 bases and 4 bases, there was a span of 9 bases. The CDR3 DNA reads as TGTGCCAGCAGTTACTCGAGACAGGTTAATGAAAAACTGTTTTTT. This gives the protein CASSYSRQVNEKLFF.

The chain is built from TRBV5-1 and TRBJ2-5; 7 nucleotides agree with TRBD1. Germline CDR1 is SGHRS and CDR2 is YFSETQ. The junction had 3 bases not matched to a gene; V was cut back by 4 bases and J by 3 bases. The length of the CDR3 is 13 residues. The CDR3 DNA follows: TGCGCCAGCAGCCCGCAGGGGGAAGAGACCCAGTACTTC. Its protein is CASSPQGEETQYF. Filled out from reference TRBV5-1 and TRBJ2-5, the complete variable domain reads KAGVTQTPRYLIKTRGQQVTLSCSPISGHRSVSWYQQTPGQGLQFLFEYFSETQRNKGNFPGRFSGRQFSNSRSEMNVSTLELGDSALYLCASSPQGEETQYFGPGTRLLVL.

The gene calls are TRBV18 and TRBJ2-1; 7 nucleotides agree with TRBD2. The ends lost 5 bases at V and 7 bases at J; junction bases unmatched: 5. There are 13 residues in the CDR3. The V gene's germline CDR1 is KGHSH and CDR2 LQKENI. DNA for the CDR3: TGTGCCAGCTCAGAACTAGCGAGGAATGAGCAGTTCTTC. Its protein product is CASSELARNEQFF.

This clone was observed a handful of times. The V gene is TRBV27, the J gene TRBJ1-1, with 7 bases that match TRBD1. With V trimmed by 3 bases and J by 4 bases, 5 bases remained unmatched. Germline V gene data show CDR1 as MNHEY and CDR2 as SMNVEV (reference sequence). The CDR3 totals 14 residues. In DNA form, the CDR3 reads TGTGCCAGCAGTTTTGACAGGGCGGTCACTGAAGCTTTCTTT. Translated, it gives CASSFDRAVTEAFF.

The V call is TRBV7-9, the J call TRBJ2-7; D unclear. Germline loops: CDR1 SEHNR, CDR2 FQNEAQ (reference sequence). CDR3 length: 14 amino acids. Trimming took off 3 bases at V and 1 base at J, with 10 bases between the two ends. CDR3 sequence reads: CASSFTTGSYEQYF. The CDR3 DNA sequence: TGTGCCAGCAGCTTCACGACTGGATCCTACGAGCAGTACTTC. Full variable domain (remainder filled in from reference TRBV7-9 and TRBJ2-7): DTGVSQNPRHKITKRGQNVTFRCDPISEHNRLYWYRQTLGQGPEFLTYFQNEAQLEKSRLLSDRFSAERPKGSFSTLEIQRTEQGDSAMYLCASSFTTGSYEQYFGPGTRLTVT.

In this sample, this clone turned up a few times. This CDR3 reads CASSFKRASQGDTQYF. Here the CDR3 DNA reads TGTGCCAGCAGCTTTAAAAGGGCATCACAGGGAGATACGCAGTATTTT. The rearrangement uses TRBV11-2 and TRBJ2-3; D possibly corresponds to TRBD1 (6 bases). This CDR3 has 16 residues. V lost 3 bases to trimming and J lost 5 bases, with 18 bases between them. CDR1 is SGHAT and CDR2 is FQNNGV in the germline V gene.

This chain uses TRBV7-2 with TRBJ2-6; D gene uncertain. Between the trimmed V and J ends, which lost 4 bases and 0 bases, there was a span of 7 bases. The CDR3 has 15 residues. Germline V gene data show CDR1 as SGHTA and CDR2 as FQGNSA. The CDR3 nucleotides are TGTGCCAGCAGCTCGACTGACTCTGGGGCCAACGTCCTGACTTTC. This encodes CASSSTDSGANVLTF.

This clone occurred many times. The chain has TRBV28 and TRBJ2-3; D gene ambiguous. The CDR3 spans 13 residues. Germline V gene sequence: CDR1 MDHEN, CDR2 SYDVKM. The V and J ends lost 2 bases and 8 bases respectively, with 11 bases between them. CDR3 sequence: CASSLPPTVTQYF. CDR3 coding DNA: TGTGCCAGCAGTTTACCCCCCACTGTTACGCAGTATTTT.

The chain carries TRBV19 and TRBJ2-5; D unclear. V dropped 1 base and J dropped 3 bases, with 9 bases sitting between them. The CDR3 covers 14 residues. Germline-derived CDR1 and CDR2 are LNHDA and SQIVND (reference sequence). The CDR3 is CASSIAGSEETQYF. The CDR3 bases are TGTGCCAGTAGTATAGCAGGCAGTGAAGAGACCCAGTACTTC.

There are a few counts of this clone. The gene calls are TRBV28 and TRBJ1-2, with D maybe TRBD1 (5 bases). CDR3 length: 14 residues. The germline V gene encodes CDR1 MDHEN and CDR2 SYDVKM. Trimming removed 6 bases at V and 6 bases at J, with 17 bases between. The CDR3 spells CASSDFQGGHGYTF. The CDR3 DNA is TGTGCCAGCAGCGACTTTCAGGGTGGGCATGGCTACACCTTC.

The chain has TRBV7-2 and TRBJ1-1; D gene uncertain. This CDR3 region has 13 residues. V lost 1 base and J lost 8, with 11 bases in between. The V gene's germline CDR1 is SGHTA and CDR2 FQGNSA. Written as DNA, the CDR3 is TGTGCCAGCAGCTTAGGCAGGTTAACCGAAGCTTTCTTT. Translating it yields CASSLGRLTEAFF. Supplemented by reference TRBV7-2 and TRBJ1-1, the full variable domain reads GAGVSQSPSNKVTEKGKDVELRCDPISGHTALYWYRQSLGQGLEFLIYFQGNSAPDKSGLPSDRFSAERTGGSVSTLTIQRTQQEDSAVYLCASSLGRLTEAFFGQGTRLTVV.

The chain is built from TRBV28 and TRBJ2-3; maybe TRBD2 (5 bases). This CDR3 has 15 residues. V was trimmed by 2 bases and J by 0 bases, leaving 9 bases between them. CDR1 and CDR2 from the germline V gene are MDHEN and SYDVKM. DNA of the CDR3: TGTGCCAGCAGTTTAAATCGGGGTAGCACAGATACGCAGTATTTT. Protein: CASSLNRGSTDTQYF.

CDR3 nucleotides: TGTGCCAGCATCGCCTTACAGGGGGCGTACAATGAGCAGTTCTTC. Protein product: CASIALQGAYNEQFF. The chain carries TRBV27 and TRBJ2-1, with 9 bases matching TRBD1. Germline values: CDR1 MNHEY, CDR2 SMNVEV (reference sequence). CDR3 length: 15 residues. Losses at the gene ends were 7 bases for V and 4 bases for J; bases not matched to a gene: 8.

This chain links TRBV2 with TRBJ2-2; D ambiguous. The CDR3 loop spans 15 amino acids. Germline V CDR1 and CDR2: SNHLY, FYNNEI. The ends were cut back, 3 bases at V and 5 bases at J, with 13 bases in the middle. CDR3 coding DNA: TGTGCCAGCAGTGATCTGGCAGGAACTACCGGGGAGCTGTTTTTT. Amino acids: CASSDLAGTTGELFF. The whole variable domain, filled in from reference TRBV2 and TRBJ2-2, reads EPEVTQTPSHQVTQMGQEVILRCVPISNHLYFYWYRQILGQKVEFLVSFYNNEISEKSEIFDDQFSVERPDGSNFTLKIRSTKLEDSAMYFCASSDLAGTTGELFFGEGSRLTVL.

The J gene is TRBJ1-1, the V gene TRBV27; D call uncertain. The CDR3 contains 13 residues. The germline V gene encodes CDR1 MNHEY and CDR2 SMNVEV (reference sequence). V gave up 4 bases and J gave up 5 bases, with 11 bases separating them. This CDR3 is CASSSDGETEAFF. The DNA for the CDR3 is TGTGCCAGCAGTTCCGACGGGGAGACTGAAGCTTTCTTT.

The sample holds a few counts of this clone. J is TRBJ2-1 and V is TRBV9; D might be TRBD2 (6 bases). The CDR3 loop spans 16 amino acids. Trimming took off 4 bases at V and 6 bases at J, with 20 bases between the two ends. Germline-derived CDR1 and CDR2 are SGDLS and YYNGEE. CDR3 DNA: TGTGCCAGCAGCCGACGAGGGGACCGGGGGATCAATGAGCAGTTCTTC. Residues: CASSRRGDRGINEQFF. The full variable domain, completed using reference TRBV9 and TRBJ2-1, is DSGVTQTPKHLITATGQRVTLRCSPRSGDLSVYWYQQSLDQGLQFLIQYYNGEERAKGNILERFSAQQFPDLHSELNLSSLELGDSALYFCASSRRGDRGINEQFFGPGTRLTVL.

This clone has only a few counts. The chain employs TRBV9 and TRBJ2-4, with 9 bases lining up with TRBD2. Germline V CDR1 and CDR2: SGDLS, YYNGEE. The CDR3 spans 17 residues. The junction had 6 bases not matched to a gene; V was cut back by 0 bases and J by 2 bases. The CDR3 DNA reads as TGTGCCAGCAGCGTAGAGCCTAGCGGGAACTCCAAAAACATTCAGTACTTC. It translates to CASSVEPSGNSKNIQYF.

V is TRBV7-9 and J is TRBJ1-5; 7 bases align to TRBD1. CDR1 is SEHNR, CDR2 FQNEAQ, per germline (reference sequence). The CDR3 runs to 14 residues. V trimming: 0 bases; J trimming: 5 bases; junction bases outside the gene matches: 1. The CDR3 DNA sequence: TGTGCCAGCAGCTTAGCAGGGGGCGATCAGCCCCAGCATTTT. This sequence encodes CASSLAGGDQPQHF.

A few counts support this clone. V gene TRBV2 combines with J gene TRBJ2-3, with D perhaps matching TRBD2 (6 bases). Germline-derived CDR1 and CDR2 are SNHLY and FYNNEI. Trimming stripped 7 bases from V and 4 bases from J, with 18 bases between. This CDR3 comprises 15 residues. CDR3 DNA sequence: TGTGCCAGCAATCCCCCGGAGGGTTTGGCAGATACGCAGTATTTT. Its protein is CASNPPEGLADTQYF.

This clone showed up just a few times. The chain uses TRBV7-6 and TRBJ2-6; no clear D. The germline CDR1 and CDR2 sequences are SGHVS and FNYEAQ. Trimming cost V 3 bases and J 0 bases, with 12 bases left between them. This CDR3 is 17 amino acids long. The DNA for the CDR3 is TGTGCCAGCAGCTTGGTTCCTGGGCCCTCTGGGGCCAACGTCCTGACTTTC. Protein product: CASSLVPGPSGANVLTF.